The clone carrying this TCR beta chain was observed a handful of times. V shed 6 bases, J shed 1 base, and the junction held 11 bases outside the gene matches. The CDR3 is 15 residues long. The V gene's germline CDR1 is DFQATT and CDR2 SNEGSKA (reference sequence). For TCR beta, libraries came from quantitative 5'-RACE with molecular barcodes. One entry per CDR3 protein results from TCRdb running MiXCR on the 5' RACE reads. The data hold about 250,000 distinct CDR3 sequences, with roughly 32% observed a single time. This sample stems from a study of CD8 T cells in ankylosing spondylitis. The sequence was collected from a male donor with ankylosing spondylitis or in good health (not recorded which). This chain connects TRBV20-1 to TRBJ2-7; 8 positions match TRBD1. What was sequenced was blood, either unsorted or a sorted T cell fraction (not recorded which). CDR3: CSAPDPGQGSYEQYF. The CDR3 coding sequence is TGCAGTGCCCCCGACCCCGGACAGGGTTCCTACGAGCAGTACTTC.